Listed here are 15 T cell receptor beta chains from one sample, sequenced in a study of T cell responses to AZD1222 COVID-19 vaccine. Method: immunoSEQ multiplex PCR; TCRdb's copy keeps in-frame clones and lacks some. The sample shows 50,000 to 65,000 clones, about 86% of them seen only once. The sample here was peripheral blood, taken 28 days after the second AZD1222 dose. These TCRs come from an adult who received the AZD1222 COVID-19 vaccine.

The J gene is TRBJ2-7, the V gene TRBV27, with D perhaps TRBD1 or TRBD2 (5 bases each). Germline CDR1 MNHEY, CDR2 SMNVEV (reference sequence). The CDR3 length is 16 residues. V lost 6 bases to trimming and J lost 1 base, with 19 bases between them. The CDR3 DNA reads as TGTGCCAGCAGCCACGGGGCAGCGTTGATTTCCTACGAGCAGTACTTC. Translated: CASSHGAALISYEQYF.

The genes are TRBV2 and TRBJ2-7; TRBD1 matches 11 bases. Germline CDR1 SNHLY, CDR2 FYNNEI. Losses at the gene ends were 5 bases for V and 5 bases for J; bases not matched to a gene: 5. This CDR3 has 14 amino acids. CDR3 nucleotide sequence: TGTGCCAGCAGTCCCTGGGGACAGGGGGACGAGCAGTACTTC. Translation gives CASSPWGQGDEQYF.

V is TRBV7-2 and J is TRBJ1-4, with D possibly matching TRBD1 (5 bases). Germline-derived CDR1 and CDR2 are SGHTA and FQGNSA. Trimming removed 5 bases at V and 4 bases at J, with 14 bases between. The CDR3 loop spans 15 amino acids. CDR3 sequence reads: CASSPQTAFNEKLFF. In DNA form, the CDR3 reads TGTGCCAGCAGCCCACAGACAGCTTTTAATGAAAAACTGTTTTTT.

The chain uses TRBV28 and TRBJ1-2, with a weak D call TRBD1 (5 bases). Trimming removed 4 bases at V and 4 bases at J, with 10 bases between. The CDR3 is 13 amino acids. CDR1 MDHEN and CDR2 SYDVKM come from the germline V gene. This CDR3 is CASSSGTVYGYTF. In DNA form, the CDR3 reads TGTGCCAGCAGTTCCGGGACCGTCTATGGCTACACCTTC.

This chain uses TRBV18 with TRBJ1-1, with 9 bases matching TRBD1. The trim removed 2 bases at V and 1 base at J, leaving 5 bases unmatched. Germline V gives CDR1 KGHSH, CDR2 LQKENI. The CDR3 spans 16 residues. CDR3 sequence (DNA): TGTGCCAGCTCACCAAATAACAGGGGGCGGAACACTGAAGCTTTCTTT. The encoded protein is CASSPNNRGRNTEAFF.

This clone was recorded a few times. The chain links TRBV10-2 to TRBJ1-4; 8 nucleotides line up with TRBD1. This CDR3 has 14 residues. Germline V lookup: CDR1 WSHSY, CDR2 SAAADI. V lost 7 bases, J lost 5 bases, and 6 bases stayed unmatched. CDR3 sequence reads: CASTGGQVNEKLFF. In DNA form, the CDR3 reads TGCGCCAGCACCGGGGGACAGGTCAATGAAAAACTGTTTTTT.

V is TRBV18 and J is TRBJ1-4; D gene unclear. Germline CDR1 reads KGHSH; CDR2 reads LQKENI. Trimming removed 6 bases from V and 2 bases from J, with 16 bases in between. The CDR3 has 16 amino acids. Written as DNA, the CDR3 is TGTGCCAGCTCGCCCCGAGGGATTGGGACTAATGAAAAACTGTTTTTT. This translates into CASSPRGIGTNEKLFF.

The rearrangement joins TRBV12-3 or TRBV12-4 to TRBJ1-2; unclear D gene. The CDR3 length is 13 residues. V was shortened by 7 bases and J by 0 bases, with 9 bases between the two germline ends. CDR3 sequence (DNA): TGTGCCAGCACCCCCGACGCTAACTATGGCTACACCTTC. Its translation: CASTPDANYGYTF.

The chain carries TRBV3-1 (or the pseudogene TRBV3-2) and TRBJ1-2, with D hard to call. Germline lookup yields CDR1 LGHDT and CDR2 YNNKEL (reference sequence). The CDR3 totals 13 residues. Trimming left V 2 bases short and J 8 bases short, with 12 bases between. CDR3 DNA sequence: TGTGCCAGCAGCCAATCCGCGGGAGAGGGCTACACCTTC. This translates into CASSQSAGEGYTF.

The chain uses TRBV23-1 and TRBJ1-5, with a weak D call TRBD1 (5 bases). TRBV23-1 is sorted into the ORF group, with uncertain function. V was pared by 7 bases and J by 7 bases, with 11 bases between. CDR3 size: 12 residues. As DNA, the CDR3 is TGCGCCAGCAAGCGGACACGACAGCCCCAGCATTTT. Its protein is CASKRTRQPQHF.

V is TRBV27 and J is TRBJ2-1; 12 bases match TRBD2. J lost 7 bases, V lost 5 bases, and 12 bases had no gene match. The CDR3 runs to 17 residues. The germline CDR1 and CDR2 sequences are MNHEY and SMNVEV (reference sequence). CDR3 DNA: TGTGCCAGCAGTCCTCGACTAGCGGGAGTTTTTGGGAATGAGCAGTTCTTC. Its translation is CASSPRLAGVFGNEQFF.

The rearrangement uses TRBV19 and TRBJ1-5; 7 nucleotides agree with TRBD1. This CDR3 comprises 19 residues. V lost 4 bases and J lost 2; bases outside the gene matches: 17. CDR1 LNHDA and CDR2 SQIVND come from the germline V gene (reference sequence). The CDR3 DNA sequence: TGTGCCAGTAGTAGCCGACAGGGAGGGGCAATATGGGGCAATCAGCCCCAGCATTTT. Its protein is CASSSRQGGAIWGNQPQHF.

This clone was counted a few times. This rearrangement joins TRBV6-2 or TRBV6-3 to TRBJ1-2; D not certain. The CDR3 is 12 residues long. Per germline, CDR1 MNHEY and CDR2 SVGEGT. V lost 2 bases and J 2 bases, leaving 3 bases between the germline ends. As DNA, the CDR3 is TGTGCCAGCAGTTACGTCAACTATGGCTACACCTTC. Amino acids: CASSYVNYGYTF.

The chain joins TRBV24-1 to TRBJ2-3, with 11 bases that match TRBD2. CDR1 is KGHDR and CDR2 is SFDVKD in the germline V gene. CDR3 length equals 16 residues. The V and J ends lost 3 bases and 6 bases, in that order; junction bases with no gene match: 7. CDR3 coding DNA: TGTGCCACCAGTGATACATTAGCGGGGGGGCGGGATACGCAGTATTTT. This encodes CATSDTLAGGRDTQYF.

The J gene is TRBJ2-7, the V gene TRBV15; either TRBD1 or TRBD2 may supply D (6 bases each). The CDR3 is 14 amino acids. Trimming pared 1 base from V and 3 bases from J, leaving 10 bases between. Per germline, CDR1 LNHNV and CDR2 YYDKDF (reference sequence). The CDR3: CATSRVGGGYEQYF. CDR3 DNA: TGTGCCACCAGCAGAGTGGGGGGCGGCTACGAGCAGTACTTC. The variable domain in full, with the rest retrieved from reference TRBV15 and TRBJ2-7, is DAMVIQNPRYQVTQFGKPVTLSCSQTLNHNVMYWYQQKSSQAPKLLFHYYDKDFNNEADTPDNFQSRRPNTSFCFLDIRSPGLGDTAMYLCATSRVGGGYEQYFGPGTRLTVT.